A single TCR beta chain is shown here with its context. This record comes from a study of blood T cell repertoires in COVID-19. Study information: T cells, B-cell-depleted T cells, or PBMCs provided the cDNA or gDNA that served as material.

This CDR3 has 17 amino acids. V dropped 0 bases and J dropped 4 bases, with 15 bases sitting between them. The germline CDR1 and CDR2 sequences are MNHEY and SVGEGT. Original processing methods: Scientists estimated how many nucleated cells there were by amplifying reference gene primers. Method: immunoSEQ multiplex PCR; TCRdb's copy keeps in-frame clones and lacks some. The V and J calls and clone size were taken over from that table, and D and trimming were inferred from the DNA. The sample shows more than 250,000 clones, approximately 80% of them seen only once. This sequence joins TRBV6-2 or TRBV6-3 and TRBJ2-2; D not certain. The TCR was taken from a human donor in a cohort sampled during active COVID-19. The sequencing sample was made of peripheral blood. The chain's CDR3 is CASSYSSRSLRTGELFF. Written as DNA, the CDR3 is TGTGCCAGCAGTTACTCATCTCGGTCTCTTCGCACCGGGGAGCTGTTTTTT.